A selection of T cell receptor beta chains follows, all from one sample in a study of shared clonotypes between healthy human individuals. The assay was immunoSEQ multiplex PCR, and TCRdb's table has in-frame clones only and misses some. The table shows approximately 500,000 clones, with almost 97% occurring only once. The source material was naive CD4+ T cells sorted from blood. These receptors were collected from a woman under 40 in good health. The CDR3 runs from the conserved cysteine through the conserved F or W. A D gene is named only where the DNA matches it firmly. Clone size is shown for a subset of rows, as once, few, many or a class of expanded clone.

d_call,j_call,cdr3_length,v_call,clone_size,cdr3_nt,cdr3_aa
.,TRBJ1-1,16,TRBV30,.,TGTGCCTGGAGTGTACTAAAGGTAGGGTTTGACACTGAAGCTTTCTTT,CAWSVLKVGFDTEAFF
TRBD2,TRBJ2-5,15,TRBV2,.,TGTGCCAGCAGAGGGACTAGCGGGAGGAAAGAGACCCAGTACTTC,CASRGTSGRKETQYF
TRBD2,TRBJ2-1,16,TRBV7-8,.,TGTGCCAGCAGCCCGGAGGGACTAGCGGGAGACTCTGAGCAGTTCTTC,CASSPEGLAGDSEQFF
TRBD1,TRBJ1-5,14,TRBV4-1,few,TGCGCCAGCAGCCAGGGGGACAGGGCACAGCCCCAGCATTTT,CASSQGDRAQPQHF
.,TRBJ1-1,14,TRBV18,.,TGTGCCAGCTCACCTGGACAGCAGGACACTGAAGCTTTCTTT,CASSPGQQDTEAFF
TRBD2,TRBJ2-7,18,TRBV27,.,TGTGCCAGCAGTCCCTCCGGGCTAGCGGGGACAAGCTCCTACGAGCAGTACTTC,CASSPSGLAGTSSYEQYF
.,TRBJ1-1,12,TRBV28,.,TGTGCCAGCAGTTTAACGTCCACTGAAGCTTTCTTT,CASSLTSTEAFF
TRBD1,TRBJ2-5,13,TRBV30,.,TGTGCCTGGGCCAGGACAGGAGTGGGGGAGCAGTACTTC,CAWARTGVGEQYF
TRBD2,TRBJ2-7,14,TRBV11-2,.,TGTGCCAGCAGCTTAGGCGGGGGATACTACGAGCAGTACTTC,CASSLGGGYYEQYF
.,TRBJ2-2,15,TRBV13,.,TGTGCCAGCAGCCGAGCTACAGGGTGGGCCGGGGAGCTGTTTTTT,CASSRATGWAGELFF
TRBD1,TRBJ2-3,15,TRBV19,.,TGTGCCAGTAGTATGGACAGGGGAGGTCGCGATACGCAGTATTTT,CASSMDRGGRDTQYF
TRBD2,TRBJ2-7,15,TRBV6-6,.,TGTGCCAGCAGTTACGCATCGGGGGGAGGTGACGAGCAGTACTTC,CASSYASGGGDEQYF
.,TRBJ2-7,12,TRBV7-2,.,TGTGCCAGCAGCTTAGCCCCCTACGAGCAGTACTTC,CASSLAPYEQYF
.,TRBJ2-1,15,TRBV2,.,TGTGCCAGCACTGGGAGGGGGACCCCTTACAATGAGCAGTTCTTC,CASTGRGTPYNEQFF
.,TRBJ1-2,11,TRBV18,.,TGTGCCAGCTCACCAGAATATGGCTACACCTTC,CASSPEYGYTF
.,TRBJ1-1,12,TRBV29-1,.,TGCAGCGTTGTGGTTCTTCAGGGTCGAGCTTTCTTT,CSVVVLQGRAFF
.,TRBJ2-7,14,TRBV6-5,.,TGTGCCAGCAGTTACGGGCAGAGCTCCTACGAGCAGTACTTC,CASSYGQSSYEQYF
.,TRBJ2-7,11,TRBV13,.,TGTGCCAGCAGCCTTGCTGGGGAGCAGTACTTC,CASSLAGEQYF
TRBD1,TRBJ1-1,15,TRBV7-8,.,TGTGCCAGCAGCTCTACAGGGGGCTTGGACACTGAAGCTTTCTTT,CASSSTGGLDTEAFF
TRBD2,TRBJ2-2,15,TRBV7-9,.,TGTGCCAGCAGCTCTAGCGGGGCGAACACCGGGGAGCTGTTTTTT,CASSSSGANTGELFF
.,TRBJ1-1,15,TRBV6-6,.,TGTGCCAGCAGTTCGGTGTGGGGTGTGAACACTGAAGCTTTCTTT,CASSSVWGVNTEAFF
.,TRBJ2-7,13,TRBV11-3,.,TGTGCCAGCAGCTTAGGACAGTTCAACGAGCAGTACTTC,CASSLGQFNEQYF